Described below is a single TCR beta chain sequence and its context. The sample belongs to a study of T cell changes during pregnancy in multiple sclerosis. CDR3 size: 16 residues. After removal of 8 bases from V and 9 bases from J, the junction contained 14 bases not matched to a gene. Germline values: CDR1 SGHRS, CDR2 YFSETQ. Clones were read by immunoSEQ multiplex PCR, and TCRdb kept only the in-frame ones, dropping some. This sample carries approximately 87,000 clones, around nine tenths of them seen once, and the ten largest clones take 0.45% to 0.6%. The origin of this receptor is a female donor with multiple sclerosis, enrolled in a pregnancy study. V is TRBV5-1 and J is TRBJ2-1; TRBD2 matches 13 bases. Specimen: CD4+ T cells from peripheral blood mononuclear cells, collected in the second trimester of pregnancy. In DNA, the CDR3 is TGCGCCAGTCAGGGATCTACTAGCGGGAGGGGGATTGAGCAGTTCTTC. Its protein product is CASQGSTSGRGIEQFF.